This T cell receptor beta chain was obtained from a study of radiotherapy plus CTLA-4 blockade in lung cancer. Study results and limitations: After radiotherapy and ipilimumab, tumor-derived clones expanded in peripheral blood.

Only in-frame clones appear in the TCRdb table, and some are missing; sequencing was by immunoSEQ multiplex PCR. The data hold some 70,000 clones, with about 85% observed a single time. To note about this clone: Its antigen is still unknown.

Per the germline V gene, CDR1 is LNHNV and CDR2 is YYDKDF (reference sequence). The V end was cut by 0 bases, the J end by 4 bases, with 9 bases between. The CDR3 has 14 residues. This receptor was obtained from a human donor with non-small cell lung cancer who had a partial response to radiotherapy plus ipilimumab. This chain uses TRBV15 with TRBJ1-1; TRBD1 might be the D (5 bases). The sequenced sample was peripheral blood, obtained from a patient treated with radiotherapy plus ipilimumab. CDR3: CATSRDGGGTEAFF. Written as DNA, the CDR3 is TGTGCCACCAGCAGAGATGGGGGGGGCACTGAAGCTTTCTTT. The whole variable domain, remainder taken from reference TRBV15 and TRBJ1-1, is DAMVIQNPRYQVTQFGKPVTLSCSQTLNHNVMYWYQQKSSQAPKLLFHYYDKDFNNEADTPDNFQSRRPNTSFCFLDIRSPGLGDTAMYLCATSRDGGGTEAFFGQGTRLTVV.